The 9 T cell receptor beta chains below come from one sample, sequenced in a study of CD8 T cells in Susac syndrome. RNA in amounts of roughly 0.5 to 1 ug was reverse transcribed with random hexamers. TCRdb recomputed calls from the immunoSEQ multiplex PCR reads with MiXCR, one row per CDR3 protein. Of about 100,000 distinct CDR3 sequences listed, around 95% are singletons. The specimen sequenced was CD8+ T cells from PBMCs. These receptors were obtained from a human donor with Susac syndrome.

The CDR3 DNA follows: TGCAGCGTTCCGACTAGGCGGGAGACCCAGTACTTC. It translates to CSVPTRRETQYF. V usage is TRBV29-1 and J usage is TRBJ2-5, with TRBD2 as a possible D gene (6 bases). Looked up from germline, CDR1 is SQVTM and CDR2 is ANQGSEA. This CDR3 has 12 residues. The V and J ends lost 5 bases and 5 bases respectively, with 12 bases between them.

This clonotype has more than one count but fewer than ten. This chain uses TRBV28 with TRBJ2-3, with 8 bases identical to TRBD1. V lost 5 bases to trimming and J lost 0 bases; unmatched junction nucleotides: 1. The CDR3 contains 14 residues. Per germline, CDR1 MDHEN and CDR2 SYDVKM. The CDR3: CASSRDRSTDTQYF. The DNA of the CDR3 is TGTGCCAGCAGTCGGGACAGGAGCACAGATACGCAGTATTTT. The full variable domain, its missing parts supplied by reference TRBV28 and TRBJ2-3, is DVKVTQSSRYLVKRTGEKVFLECVQDMDHENMFWYRQDPGLGLRLIYFSYDVKMKEKGDIPEGYSVSREKKERFSLILESASTNQTSMYLCASSRDRSTDTQYFGPGTRLTVL.

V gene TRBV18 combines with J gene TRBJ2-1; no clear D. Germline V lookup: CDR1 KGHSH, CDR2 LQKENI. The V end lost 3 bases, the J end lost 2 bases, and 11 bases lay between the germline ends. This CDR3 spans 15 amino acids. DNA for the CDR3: TGTGCCAGCTCACCGGACCTCCTCGCCTACAATGAGCAGTTCTTC. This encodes CASSPDLLAYNEQFF.

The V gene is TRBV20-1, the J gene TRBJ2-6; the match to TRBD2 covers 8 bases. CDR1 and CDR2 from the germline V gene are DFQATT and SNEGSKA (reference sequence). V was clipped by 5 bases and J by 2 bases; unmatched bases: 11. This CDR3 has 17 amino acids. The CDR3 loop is CSAVVRSGAAGANVLTF. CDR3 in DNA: TGCAGTGCTGTAGTACGTAGCGGGGCTGCTGGGGCCAACGTCCTGACTTTC.

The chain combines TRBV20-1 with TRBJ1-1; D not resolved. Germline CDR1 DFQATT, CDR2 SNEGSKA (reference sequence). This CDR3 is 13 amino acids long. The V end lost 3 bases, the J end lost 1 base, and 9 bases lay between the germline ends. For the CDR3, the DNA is TGCAGTGCTAGCGGCAGAGCGAACACTGAAGCTTTCTTT. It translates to CSASGRANTEAFF.

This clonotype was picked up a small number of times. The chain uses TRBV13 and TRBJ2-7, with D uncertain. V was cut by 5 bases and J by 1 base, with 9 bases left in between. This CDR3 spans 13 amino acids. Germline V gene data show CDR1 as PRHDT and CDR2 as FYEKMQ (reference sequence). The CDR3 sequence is CASSAGPSYEQYF. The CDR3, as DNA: TGTGCCAGCAGCGCCGGGCCGTCCTACGAGCAGTACTTC.

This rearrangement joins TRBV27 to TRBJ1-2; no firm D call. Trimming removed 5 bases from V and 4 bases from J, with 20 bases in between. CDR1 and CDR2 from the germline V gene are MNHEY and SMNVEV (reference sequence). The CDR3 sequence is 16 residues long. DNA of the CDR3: TGTGCCAGCAGTCCCGATGGTTCTGGGCCCCTCTATGGCTACACCTTC. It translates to CASSPDGSGPLYGYTF.

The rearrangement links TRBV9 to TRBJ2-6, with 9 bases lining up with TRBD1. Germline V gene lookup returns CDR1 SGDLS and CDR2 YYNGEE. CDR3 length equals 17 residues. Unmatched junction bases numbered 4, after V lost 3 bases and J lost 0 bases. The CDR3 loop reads CASSGRQGGSGANVLTF. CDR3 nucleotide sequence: TGTGCCAGCAGCGGCCGACAGGGGGGCTCTGGGGCCAACGTCCTGACTTTC.

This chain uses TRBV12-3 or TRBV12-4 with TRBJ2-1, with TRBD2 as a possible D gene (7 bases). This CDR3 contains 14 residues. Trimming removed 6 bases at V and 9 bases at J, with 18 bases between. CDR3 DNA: TGTGCCAGCAGCAACGAGGGGGGGCTGGGTGAGCAGTTCTTC. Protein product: CASSNEGGLGEQFF.